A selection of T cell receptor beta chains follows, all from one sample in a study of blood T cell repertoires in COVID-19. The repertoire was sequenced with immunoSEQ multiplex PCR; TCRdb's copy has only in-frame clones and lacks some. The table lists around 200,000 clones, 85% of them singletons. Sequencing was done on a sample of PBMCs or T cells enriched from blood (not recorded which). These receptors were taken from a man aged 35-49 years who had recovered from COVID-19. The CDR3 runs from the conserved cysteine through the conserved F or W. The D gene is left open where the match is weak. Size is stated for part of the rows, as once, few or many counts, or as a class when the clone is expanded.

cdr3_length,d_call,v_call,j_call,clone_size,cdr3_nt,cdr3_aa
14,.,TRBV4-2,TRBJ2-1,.,TGTGCCAGCAGCCAAGGGACAAGTAACAATGAGCAGTTCTTC,CASSQGTSNNEQFF
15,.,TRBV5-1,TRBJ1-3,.,TGCGCCAGCAGCCAAGGGGAAGCAAGTGGAAACACCATATATTTT,CASSQGEASGNTIYF
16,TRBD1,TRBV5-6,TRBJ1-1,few,TGTGCCAGCAGCCTCCGGGACAGGGGCCACTACACTGAAGCTTTCTTT,CASSLRDRGHYTEAFF
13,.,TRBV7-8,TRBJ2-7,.,TGTGCCAGCAGCGCCGGACGGGATTACGAGCAGTACTTC,CASSAGRDYEQYF
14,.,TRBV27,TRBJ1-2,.,TGTGCCAGCAGTGGATCGGGGACTAACTATGGCTACACCTTC,CASSGSGTNYGYTF
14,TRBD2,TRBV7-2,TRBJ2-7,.,TGTGCCAGCAGCTCGACTAGCGGGAATTACGAGCAGTACTTC,CASSSTSGNYEQYF
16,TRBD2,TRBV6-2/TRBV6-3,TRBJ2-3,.,TGTGCCAGCAGTTACTACACTAGCGGAACCACAGATACGCAGTATTTT,CASSYYTSGTTDTQYF
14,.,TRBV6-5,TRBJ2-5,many,TGTGCCAGCCACAGCAGCGACAGATGGGAGACCCAGTACTTC,CASHSSDRWETQYF
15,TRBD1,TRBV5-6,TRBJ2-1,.,TGTGCCAGCAGCTATACTGGGACAGGGGTCAATGAGCAGTTCTTC,CASSYTGTGVNEQFF
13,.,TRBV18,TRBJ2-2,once,TGTGCCAGCTCTCTGACGGGGACCGGGGAGCTGTTTTTT,CASSLTGTGELFF
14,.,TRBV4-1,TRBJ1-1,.,TGCGCCAGCATCACACCCGGCGGGAACACTGAAGCTTTCTTT,CASITPGGNTEAFF
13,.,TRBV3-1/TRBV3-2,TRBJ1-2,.,TGTGCCAGCAGCCAATTAGCAGGGGATGGCTACACCTTC,CASSQLAGDGYTF
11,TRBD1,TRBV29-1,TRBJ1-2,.,TGCAGCGCTCAGGGGGCGTGGGGCTACACCTTC,CSAQGAWGYTF
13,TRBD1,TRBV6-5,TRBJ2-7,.,TGTGCCAGCAGGGACGGGACAGTGGGGGAGCAGTACTTC,CASRDGTVGEQYF
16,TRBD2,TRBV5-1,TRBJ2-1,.,TGCGCCAGCAGCACGGCCCGGACTAGCGTGTACAATGAGCAGTTCTTC,CASSTARTSVYNEQFF
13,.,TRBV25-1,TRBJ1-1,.,TGTGCCAGCAGTGATTGGAAGGGGGTGAAAGCTTTCTTT,CASSDWKGVKAFF
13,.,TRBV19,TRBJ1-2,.,TGTGCCAGTAGTATAGGGAGAGTCCGGGGCTACACCTTC,CASSIGRVRGYTF
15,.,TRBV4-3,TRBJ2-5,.,TGCGCCAGCAGCCTAAAGGACTGGATGAAAGAGACCCAGTACTTC,CASSLKDWMKETQYF
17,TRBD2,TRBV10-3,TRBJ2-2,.,TGTGCCATCACGACTAGCGGGGATGTGTCGAACACCGGGGAGCTGTTTTTT,CAITTSGDVSNTGELFF
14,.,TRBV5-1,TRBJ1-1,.,TGCGCCAGCAGCTTGGGCAGGTTGAACACTGAAGCTTTCTTT,CASSLGRLNTEAFF
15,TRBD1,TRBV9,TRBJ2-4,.,TGTGCCAGCAGCCCTCAGGGACAGGGTGGCGACATTCAGTACTTC,CASSPQGQGGDIQYF
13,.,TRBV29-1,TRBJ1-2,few,TGCAGCGGGTGGGACTTTTTCATGGGTGGCTACACCTTC,CSGWDFFMGGYTF
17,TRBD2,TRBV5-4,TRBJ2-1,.,TGTGCCAGCAGCCGGGGACTAGCAGCTGACTCCTACAATGAGCAGTTCTTC,CASSRGLAADSYNEQFF
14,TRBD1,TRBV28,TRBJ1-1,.,TGTGCCAGCAGTTCCGGACAGGCATACACTGAAGCTTTCTTT,CASSSGQAYTEAFF
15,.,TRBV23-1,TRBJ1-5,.,TGCGCCAGCAGTCAATACCCCTGCCGCAGGGGGCCCCAGCATTTT,CASSQYPCRRGPQHF
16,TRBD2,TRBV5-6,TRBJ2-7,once,TGTGCCAGCAACACCCCGGGACTAGCGGATTCTACGCAGCAGTACTTC,CASNTPGLADSTQQYF
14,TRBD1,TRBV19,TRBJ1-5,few,TGTGCCAGTAGTACAGACAGGGGTAATCAGCCCCAGCATTTT,CASSTDRGNQPQHF
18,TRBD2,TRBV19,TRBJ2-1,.,TGTGCCAGTAGTATTCACCAATTGAGACTAGCGGGTTTGAATGAGCAGTTCTTC,CASSIHQLRLAGLNEQFF
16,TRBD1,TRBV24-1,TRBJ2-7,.,TGTGCCACCAGTGATGAAGGGACAGGGGGCCGTTACGAGCAGTACTTC,CATSDEGTGGRYEQYF
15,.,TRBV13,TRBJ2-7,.,TGTGCCAGCAGCTTTTCAGGGATTCTCTCCTACGAGCAGTACTTC,CASSFSGILSYEQYF
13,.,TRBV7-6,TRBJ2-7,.,TGTGCCAGCAGCCGCGAGGGTGGGTCCGAGCAGTACTTC,CASSREGGSEQYF
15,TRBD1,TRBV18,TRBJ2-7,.,TGTGCCAGCGCAGGACAGGCCTCCAGCTCCTACGAGCAGTACTTC,CASAGQASSSYEQYF